A single sample gave rise to the 12 T cell receptor beta chains below, sequenced in a study of PD-L1 blockade in urothelial cancer. The protocol was immunoSEQ multiplex PCR, while the TCRdb copy is restricted to in-frame clones and leaves out a portion. Of approximately 44,000 clones in the sample, roughly nine tenths are singletons; the top ten hold around 6.7%. Time point here: peripheral blood 6 weeks after treatment start. Sample: PBMCs, taken around atezolizumab (anti-PD-L1) treatment. The receptors here all came from a man between 65 and 85 years old with urothelial cancer.

The rearrangement links TRBV19 to TRBJ2-2, with TRBD1 matching 8 bases. Germline CDR1 LNHDA, CDR2 SQIVND (reference sequence). The CDR3 is 16 amino acids. Trimming took 5 bases from V and 2 from J; bases not matched to a gene: 7. The CDR3 sequence is CASSFWTGINTGELFF. Here the CDR3 DNA reads TGTGCCAGTAGTTTTTGGACAGGGATAAACACCGGGGAGCTGTTTTTT.

The chain couples TRBV4-1 to TRBJ2-2, with TRBD1 as a possible D gene (5 bases). The CDR3 is 17 residues long. Germline V gene data show CDR1 as MGHRA and CDR2 as YSYEKL. V lost 1 base and J lost 4, with 16 bases in between. This CDR3 is CASSQALQGVGTGELFF. The CDR3 DNA is TGCGCCAGCAGCCAAGCACTTCAGGGTGTAGGCACCGGGGAGCTGTTTTTT.

This clone was observed a single time. The V gene is TRBV6-5, the J gene TRBJ1-3; D perhaps matches TRBD1 (6 bases). Germline V gene data show CDR1 as MNHEY and CDR2 as SVGAGI. The CDR3 is 13 amino acids. Trimming took 4 bases from V and 7 from J, leaving 11 bases between them. Here the CDR3 reads CASSSGVRNTIYF. The DNA for the CDR3 is TGTGCCAGCAGTTCAGGGGTACGGAACACCATATATTTT.

Details on this clone: The same CDR3 is also encoded by other DNA sequences in this sample. The V gene is TRBV9, the J gene TRBJ2-1, with 10 bases lining up with TRBD2. This CDR3 contains 15 residues. The germline CDR1 and CDR2 sequences are SGDLS and YYNGEE. Trimming removed 0 bases from V and 3 bases from J; junction bases left unmatched: 0. The DNA of the CDR3 is TGTGCCAGCAGCGTAGGGACTAGCGGCTACAATGAGCAGTTCTTC. It codes for CASSVGTSGYNEQFF.

V and J are TRBV7-6 and TRBJ2-7, with D uncertain. V was pared by 1 base and J by 4 bases, with 11 bases between. The germline V gene encodes CDR1 SGHVS and CDR2 FNYEAQ. This CDR3 has 14 amino acids. The CDR3 here is CASSLEDTVYEQYF. In nucleotides, the CDR3 is TGTGCCAGCAGCTTAGAAGACACCGTATACGAGCAGTACTTC.

The table lists this clone with a few counts. One junction end disagrees with the germline gene, perhaps due to a read error. J is TRBJ1-3 and V is TRBV18; D uncertain. CDR3 size: 15 residues. The germline V gene has CDR1 KGHSH and CDR2 LQKENI. The chain's CDR3 is CASSPRTVSGNTIYF. In DNA, the CDR3 is TGTGCCAGCTCGCCACGCACGGTCTCTGGAAACACCATATATTTT.

This rearrangement joins TRBV5-1 to TRBJ2-1, with D uncertain. This CDR3 is 14 amino acids long. V was pared by 3 bases and J by 8 bases, with 15 bases between. The germline V gene has CDR1 SGHRS and CDR2 YFSETQ. The CDR3 DNA sequence: TGCGCCAGCAGCTCCATCGTACAGTGGGATGAGCAGTTCTTC. Translation gives CASSSIVQWDEQFF.

The chain carries TRBV7-2 and TRBJ1-2, with TRBD1 matching 9 bases. The length of the CDR3 is 14 residues. The V gene end was trimmed by 3 bases and the J gene end by 8 bases; junction bases not matched to a gene: 7. In germline, CDR1 is SGHTA, CDR2 FQGNSA. For the CDR3, the DNA is TGTGCCAGCAGCTTGAACAGGGGGCGCTTAGGCTACACCTTC. Its translation is CASSLNRGRLGYTF. Variable domain in full (rest from reference TRBV7-2 and TRBJ1-2): GAGVSQSPSNKVTEKGKDVELRCDPISGHTALYWYRQSLGQGLEFLIYFQGNSAPDKSGLPSDRFSAERTGGSVSTLTIQRTQQEDSAVYLCASSLNRGRLGYTFGSGTRLTVV.

This clone was seen just once. This chain joins TRBV4-1 and TRBJ2-5, with 10 bases that match TRBD2. The germline gives CDR1 MGHRA, CDR2 YSYEKL. CDR3 length equals 18 residues. The ends lost 0 bases at V and 5 bases at J; junction bases unmatched: 12. DNA for the CDR3: TGCGCCAGCAGCCAAGATTATGGGCTAGCGGGAGTTCGGGAGACCCAGTACTTC. Amino acid sequence: CASSQDYGLAGVRETQYF.

The genes are TRBV25-1 and TRBJ2-2, with 9 bases aligning to TRBD1. Germline CDR1 and CDR2: MGHDK and SYGVNS. With 7 bases clipped from V and 3 bases from J, the junction kept 3 bases outside the gene matches. This CDR3 contains 14 residues. CDR3 in DNA: TGTGCCAGCACGGGGACAGGGTACACCGGGGAGCTGTTTTTT. Translated, it gives CASTGTGYTGELFF.

The chain couples TRBV5-1 to TRBJ2-1; possibly TRBD2 for D (5 bases). V gave up 5 bases and J gave up 12 bases, with 12 bases separating them. The germline gives CDR1 SGHRS, CDR2 YFSETQ. CDR3 length equals 11 residues. The CDR3 region has the DNA TGCGCCAGCAGTGCGGGTCTTGGGCAGTTCTTC. Translated: CASSAGLGQFF. The variable domain in full, completed from reference TRBV5-1 and TRBJ2-1, reads KAGVTQTPRYLIKTRGQQVTLSCSPISGHRSVSWYQQTPGQGLQFLFEYFSETQRNKGNFPGRFSGRQFSNSRSEMNVSTLELGDSALYLCASSAGLGQFFGPGTRLTVL.

This chain links TRBV2 with TRBJ2-3; perhaps TRBD1 as D (5 bases). Germline V lookup: CDR1 SNHLY, CDR2 FYNNEI. V was cut by 7 bases and J by 4 bases, with 9 bases left in between. The CDR3 runs to 12 residues. CDR3 DNA sequence: TGTGCCAGCAAGGGGATTTCAGATACGCAGTATTTT. It translates to CASKGISDTQYF.